This note documents a single T cell receptor beta chain sequence. The antigen is unknown. This entry is derived from a study of CD8 T cells in ankylosing spondylitis. A single record per CDR3 protein comes from TCRdb applying MiXCR to the 5' RACE reads. The sample records 400,000 or so distinct CDR3 sequences, 26% being singletons. Study-wide points: Several highly homologous variants made up a TCR beta motif, and this motif appeared characteristic of ankylosing spondylitis blood. Earlier studies detected some motif variants in reactive arthritis synovial fluid and blood.

This CDR3 has 12 amino acids. V dropped 4 bases and J dropped 11; count of bases not matched to a gene: 6. CDR1 and CDR2 (germline): DFQATT, SNEGSKA (reference sequence). This sequence originates from a male donor with ankylosing spondylitis. The V gene is TRBV20-1, the J gene TRBJ2-1; 9 bases line up with TRBD1. The sample consisted of blood, either unsorted or a sorted T cell fraction (not recorded which). The CDR3 nucleotides are TGCAGTGCTACCCCCGGGACAGGGAAGCAGTTCTTC. It translates to CSATPGTGKQFF.